A single T cell receptor beta chain is shown here with its context. No antigen is known for it. Then a second PCR, running about 6 to 12 cycles, was carried out with a sample-barcoded 5' primer and a J-beta primer mix. TCRdb re-called the 5' RACE reads through MiXCR, storing one row per CDR3 protein. The repertoire consists of about 1.6 million distinct CDR3 sequences, with roughly 32% occurring once and the leading ten covering 11%. Investigators took approximately 10 milliliters of peripheral blood from every donor. The ends were cut back, 0 bases at V and 2 bases at J, with 16 bases in the middle. Germline CDR1 is SGDLS and CDR2 is YYNGEE. CDR3 size: 17 residues. These data originate in a study of blood T cells in healthy people across ages. Whole-study findings and limits: Across the age range, TCR beta diversity per million T cells fell in a roughly linear way. Percentage of naive T cells showed a strong correlation with TCR beta diversity.

Input material: blood. The receptor was isolated from a woman aged 25-40 years in good health. This chain uses TRBV9 with TRBJ2-3; weak D call: TRBD1 (6 bases). The CDR3 region is CASSVDYQQGYTDTQYF. Here the CDR3 DNA reads TGTGCCAGCAGCGTAGACTACCAACAGGGCTACACAGATACGCAGTATTTT. The entire variable domain, with the rest obtained from reference TRBV9 and TRBJ2-3, is as follows: DSGVTQTPKHLITATGQRVTLRCSPRSGDLSVYWYQQSLDQGLQFLIQYYNGEERAKGNILERFSAQQFPDLHSELNLSSLELGDSALYFCASSVDYQQGYTDTQYFGPGTRLTVL.